This T cell receptor beta chain was documented in a study of early T cells in non-severe SARS-CoV-2 infection. On the study more broadly: The sequenced material was bulk RNA from unsorted whole blood, and its chains were unpaired.

General study points: VDJdb matching favored anti-spike CD8 responses, missing private and CD4 specificities.

Individual cDNA molecules received unique molecular identifiers. Via MiXCR, TCRdb re-called the 5' RACE reads, giving one row per CDR3 protein. The sample has about 69,000 distinct CDR3 sequences; 9.5% are singletons. Germline lookup yields CDR1 DFQATT and CDR2 SNEGSKA (reference sequence). The V and J ends lost 3 bases and 2 bases respectively, with 13 bases between them. The CDR3 runs 15 residues. A few counts support this clonotype. Its antigen is unknown. V gene TRBV20-1 combines with J gene TRBJ2-2, with D possibly TRBD2 on 6 matching bases. This clonotype was obtained from an adult who was a healthcare worker with PCR-confirmed SARS-CoV-2 infection or an uninfected control (not recorded which). Source material: whole blood. Here the CDR3 reads CSASRVAANTGELFF. For the CDR3, the DNA is TGCAGTGCTAGTCGCGTAGCGGCAAACACCGGGGAGCTGTTTTTT.